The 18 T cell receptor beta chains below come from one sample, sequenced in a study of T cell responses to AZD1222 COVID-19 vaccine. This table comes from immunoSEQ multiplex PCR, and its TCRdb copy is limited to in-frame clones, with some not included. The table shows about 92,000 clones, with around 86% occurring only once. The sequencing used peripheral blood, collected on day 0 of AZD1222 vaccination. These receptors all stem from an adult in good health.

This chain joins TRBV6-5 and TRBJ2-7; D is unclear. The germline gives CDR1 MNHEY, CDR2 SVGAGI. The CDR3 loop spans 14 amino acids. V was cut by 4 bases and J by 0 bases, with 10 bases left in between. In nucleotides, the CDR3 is TGTGCCAGCAGTTGGGCACGGAGCTCCTACGAGCAGTACTTC. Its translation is CASSWARSSYEQYF.

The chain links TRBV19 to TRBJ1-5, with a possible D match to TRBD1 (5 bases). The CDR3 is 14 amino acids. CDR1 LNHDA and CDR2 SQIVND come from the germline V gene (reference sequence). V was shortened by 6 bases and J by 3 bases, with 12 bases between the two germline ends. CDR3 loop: CASSDSHDNQPQHF. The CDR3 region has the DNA TGTGCCAGTAGCGACAGCCACGACAATCAGCCCCAGCATTTT.

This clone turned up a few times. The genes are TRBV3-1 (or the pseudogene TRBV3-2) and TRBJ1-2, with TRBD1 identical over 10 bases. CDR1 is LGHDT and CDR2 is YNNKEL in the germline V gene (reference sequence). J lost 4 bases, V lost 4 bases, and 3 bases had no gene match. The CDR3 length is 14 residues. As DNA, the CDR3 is TGTGCCAGCAGCCCGGGACAGGGGACCTATGGCTACACCTTC. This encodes CASSPGQGTYGYTF.

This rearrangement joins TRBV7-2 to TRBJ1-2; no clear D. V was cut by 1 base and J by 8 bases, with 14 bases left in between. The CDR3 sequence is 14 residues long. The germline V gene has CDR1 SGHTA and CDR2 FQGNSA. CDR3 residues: CASSLGLGEEGYTF. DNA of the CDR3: TGTGCCAGCAGCTTAGGTTTGGGTGAAGAAGGCTACACCTTC. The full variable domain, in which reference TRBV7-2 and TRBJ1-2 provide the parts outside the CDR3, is GAGVSQSPSNKVTEKGKDVELRCDPISGHTALYWYRQSLGQGLEFLIYFQGNSAPDKSGLPSDRFSAERTGGSVSTLTIQRTQQEDSAVYLCASSLGLGEEGYTFGSGTRLTVV.

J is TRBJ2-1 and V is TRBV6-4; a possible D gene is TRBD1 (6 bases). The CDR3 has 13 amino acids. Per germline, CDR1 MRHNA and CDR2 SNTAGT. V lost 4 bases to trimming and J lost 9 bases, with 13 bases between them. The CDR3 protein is CASSAARGTEQFF. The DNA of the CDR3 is TGTGCCAGCAGTGCAGCAAGGGGGACTGAGCAGTTCTTC.

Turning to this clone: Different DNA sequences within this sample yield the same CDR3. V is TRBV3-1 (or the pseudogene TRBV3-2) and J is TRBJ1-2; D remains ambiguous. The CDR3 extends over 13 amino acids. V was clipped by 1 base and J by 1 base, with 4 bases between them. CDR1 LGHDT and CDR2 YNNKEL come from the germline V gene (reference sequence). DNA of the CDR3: TGTGCCAGCAGCCAAGGGCTTAACTATGGCTACACCTTC. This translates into CASSQGLNYGYTF.

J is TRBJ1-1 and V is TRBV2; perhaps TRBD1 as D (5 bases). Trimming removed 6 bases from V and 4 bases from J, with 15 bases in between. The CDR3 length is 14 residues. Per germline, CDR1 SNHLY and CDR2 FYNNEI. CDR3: CASRKQGVGTEAFF. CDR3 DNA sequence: TGTGCCAGCAGAAAGCAGGGCGTCGGCACTGAAGCTTTCTTT.

The CDR3 reads CASSLDKGLLTGELFF. The DNA for the CDR3 is TGCGCCAGCAGTCTCGATAAGGGTTTATTGACCGGGGAGCTGTTTTTT. The chain has TRBV10-2 and TRBJ2-2, with D hard to call. The V and J ends lost 5 bases and 5 bases respectively, with 18 bases between them. CDR3 size: 16 residues. Germline CDR1 and CDR2: WSHSY and SAAADI.

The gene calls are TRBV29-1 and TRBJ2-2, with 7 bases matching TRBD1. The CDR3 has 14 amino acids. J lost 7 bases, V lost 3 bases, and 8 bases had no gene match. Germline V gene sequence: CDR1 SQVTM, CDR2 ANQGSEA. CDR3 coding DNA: TGCAGCGTTGACGACAGGGACGATAGCGGGGAGCTGTTTTTT. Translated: CSVDDRDDSGELFF.

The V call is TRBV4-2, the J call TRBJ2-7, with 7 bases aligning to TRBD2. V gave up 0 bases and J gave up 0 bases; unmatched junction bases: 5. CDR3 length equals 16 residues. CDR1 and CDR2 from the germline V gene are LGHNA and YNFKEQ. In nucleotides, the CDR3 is TGTGCCAGCAGCCAAGAAGCTAGCGGCCTCTCCTACGAGCAGTACTTC. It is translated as CASSQEASGLSYEQYF.

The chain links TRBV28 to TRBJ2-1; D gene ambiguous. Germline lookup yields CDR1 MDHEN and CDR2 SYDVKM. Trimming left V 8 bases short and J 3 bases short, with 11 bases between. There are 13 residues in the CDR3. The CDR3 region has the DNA TGTGCCAGCGTCAGAAGCTACTACAATGAGCAGTTCTTC. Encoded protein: CASVRSYYNEQFF.

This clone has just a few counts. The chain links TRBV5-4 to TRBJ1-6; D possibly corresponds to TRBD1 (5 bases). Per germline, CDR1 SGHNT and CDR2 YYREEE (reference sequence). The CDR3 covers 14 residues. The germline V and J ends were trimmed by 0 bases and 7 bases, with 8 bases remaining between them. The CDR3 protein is CASSLAGTNSPLHF. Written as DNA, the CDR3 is TGTGCCAGCAGCTTGGCAGGGACGAATTCACCCCTCCACTTT.

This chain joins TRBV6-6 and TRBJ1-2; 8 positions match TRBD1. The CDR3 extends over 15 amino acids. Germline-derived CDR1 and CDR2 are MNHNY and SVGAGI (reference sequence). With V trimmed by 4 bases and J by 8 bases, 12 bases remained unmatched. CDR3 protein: CASSSPGTGLPGYTF. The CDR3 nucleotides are TGTGCCAGCAGTTCCCCCGGGACAGGCCTCCCGGGCTACACCTTC.

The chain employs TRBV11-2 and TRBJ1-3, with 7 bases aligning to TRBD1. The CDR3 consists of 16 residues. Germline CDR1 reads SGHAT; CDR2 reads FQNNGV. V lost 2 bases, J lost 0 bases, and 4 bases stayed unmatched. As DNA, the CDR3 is TGTGCCAGCAGCTTACTCCAGGGGGGCTCTGGAAACACCATATATTTT. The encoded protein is CASSLLQGGSGNTIYF.

CDR3 loop: CAWNQGAGEQYF. The CDR3 DNA sequence: TGTGCCTGGAACCAGGGGGCTGGCGAGCAGTACTTC. The J gene is TRBJ2-7, the V gene TRBV30; 8 bases are shared with TRBD1. The V segment lost 4 bases and the J segment 6 bases; nucleotides outside the gene matches: 5. From germline, CDR1 is GTSNPN and CDR2 SVGIG (reference sequence). The length of the CDR3 is 12 residues.

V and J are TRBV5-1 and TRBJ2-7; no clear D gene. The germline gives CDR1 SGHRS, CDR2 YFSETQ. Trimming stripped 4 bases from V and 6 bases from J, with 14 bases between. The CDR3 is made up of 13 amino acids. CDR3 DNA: TGCGCCAGCAGCAAGGACCGACCCCTCGAGCAGTACTTC. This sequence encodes CASSKDRPLEQYF.

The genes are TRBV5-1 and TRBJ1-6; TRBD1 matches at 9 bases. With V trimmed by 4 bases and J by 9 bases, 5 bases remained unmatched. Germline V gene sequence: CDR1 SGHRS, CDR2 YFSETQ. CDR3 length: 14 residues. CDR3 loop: CASSRQGEGSPLHF. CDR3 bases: TGCGCCAGCAGCCGACAGGGGGAGGGTTCACCCCTCCACTTT.

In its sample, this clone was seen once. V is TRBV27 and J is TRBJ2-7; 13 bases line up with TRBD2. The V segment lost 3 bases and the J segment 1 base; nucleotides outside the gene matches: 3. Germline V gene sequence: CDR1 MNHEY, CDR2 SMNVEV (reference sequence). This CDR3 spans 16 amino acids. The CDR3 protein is CASSFRTSGSSYEQYF. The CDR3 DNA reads TGTGCCAGCAGTTTTAGGACTAGCGGGAGTTCCTACGAGCAGTACTTC.